These 30 T cell receptor beta chains came from one sample sequenced in a study of identical twins. TCRdb reanalysed the 5' RACE reads using MiXCR and keeps one entry per CDR3 protein. The data show more than 1.5 million distinct CDR3 sequences, about 30% seen once. Sequenced: cord blood. Receptor source: a newborn girl in good health.

The CDR3 spells CASSQVRQGRSTEAFF. The CDR3, as DNA: TGCGCCAGCAGCCAAGTCAGACAGGGTAGGAGCACTGAAGCTTTCTTT. The V and J genes are TRBV4-1 and TRBJ1-1, with 7 bases matching TRBD1. V lost 1 base to trimming and J lost 4 bases; unmatched junction nucleotides: 9. This CDR3 is built from 16 residues. Germline lookup yields CDR1 MGHRA and CDR2 YSYEKL.

This clonotype was observed a few times. The CDR3 loop is CASSQAGTTVPYGYTF. CDR3 sequence (DNA): TGTGCCAGCAGCCAAGCGGGGACAACAGTCCCGTATGGCTACACCTTC. The genes are TRBV3-1 and TRBJ1-2; D perhaps matches TRBD1 (6 bases). CDR1 LGHDT and CDR2 YNNKEL come from the germline V gene (reference sequence). CDR3 length: 16 amino acids. V lost 1 base, J lost 5 bases, and 17 bases lay in between.

This clonotype came up a few times. The chain carries TRBV12-3 or TRBV12-4 and TRBJ2-4; TRBD1 aligns across 12 bases. Trimming took 6 bases from V and 0 from J; bases not matched to a gene: 9. The CDR3 has 18 residues. CDR3 amino acids: CASRPGQGAGIAKNIQYF. CDR3 sequence (DNA): TGTGCCAGCAGGCCGGGACAGGGGGCAGGGATAGCCAAAAACATTCAGTACTTC.

The gene calls are TRBV2 and TRBJ1-6; a possible D gene is TRBD1 (5 bases). V shed 4 bases and J shed 0 bases, with 16 bases lying between them. In germline, CDR1 is SNHLY, CDR2 FYNNEI. This CDR3 region has 18 residues. The CDR3 protein is CASSGGIRRGSYNSPLHF. CDR3 DNA: TGTGCCAGCAGTGGGGGCATTCGCCGAGGCTCCTATAATTCACCCCTCCACTTT. The full variable domain, in which reference TRBV2 and TRBJ1-6 provide the parts outside the CDR3, is EPEVTQTPSHQVTQMGQEVILRCVPISNHLYFYWYRQILGQKVEFLVSFYNNEISEKSEIFDDQFSVERPDGSNFTLKIRSTKLEDSAMYFCASSGGIRRGSYNSPLHFGNGTRLTVT.

This chain uses TRBV4-2 with TRBJ2-5, with 9 nucleotides matching TRBD2. CDR3 length: 15 amino acids. V lost 1 base and J lost 5; bases outside the gene matches: 5. The germline V gene has CDR1 LGHNA and CDR2 YNFKEQ. The CDR3: CASSQVGTSTETQYF. The CDR3 DNA sequence: TGTGCCAGCAGCCAAGTCGGGACTAGCACCGAGACCCAGTACTTC.

This rearrangement joins TRBV6-5 to TRBJ2-1; tentatively, D is TRBD1 (6 bases). CDR3 length equals 15 residues. Trimming removed 6 bases from V and 4 bases from J, with 16 bases in between. Germline V lookup: CDR1 MNHEY, CDR2 SVGAGI. For the CDR3, the DNA is TGTGCCAGCAGAACCACCGGAACAGGGTACAATGAGCAGTTCTTC. It encodes CASRTTGTGYNEQFF.

At least ten counts were recorded for this clonotype. In nucleotides, the CDR3 is TGTGCCATCAGTGACCCGAGTAGCGGGAGCTCCTACGAGCAGTACTTC. Translated: CAISDPSSGSSYEQYF. J is TRBJ2-7 and V is TRBV10-3, with TRBD2 identical over 9 bases. The CDR3 sequence is 16 residues long. V was clipped by 3 bases and J by 0 bases; unmatched bases: 6. Germline V gene data show CDR1 as ENHRY and CDR2 as SYGVKD.

V is TRBV2 and J is TRBJ1-1; no clear D gene. This CDR3 is built from 13 residues. Trimming pared 8 bases from V and 1 base from J, leaving 11 bases between. Germline CDR1 and CDR2: SNHLY and FYNNEI. CDR3 bases: TGTGCCAGCTCCCGTGACTGGAACACTGAAGCTTTCTTT. Its translation is CASSRDWNTEAFF.

V is TRBV20-1 and J is TRBJ1-2, with TRBD1 matching 9 bases. This CDR3 contains 14 residues. Germline trimming cut 6 bases from V and 8 bases from J; bases unmatched to any gene: 13. CDR1 and CDR2 from the germline V gene are DFQATT and SNEGSKA (reference sequence). The CDR3 bases are TGCAGTGCCGGCGCCAGACAGGGGGATCGGGGCTACACCTTC. Translation: CSAGARQGDRGYTF.

CDR3 amino acids: CASSWGGFENTEAFF. Written as DNA, the CDR3 is TGCGCCAGCAGCTGGGGGGGATTCGAGAACACTGAAGCTTTCTTT. The V gene is TRBV5-1, the J gene TRBJ1-1, with D possibly matching TRBD1 (5 bases). CDR1 is SGHRS and CDR2 is YFSETQ in the germline V gene. V lost 3 bases and J 1 base, leaving 13 bases between the germline ends. The CDR3 is 15 residues long.

The rearrangement uses TRBV24-1 and TRBJ2-7; 10 nucleotides line up with TRBD2. The CDR3 has 15 amino acids. Trimming at V came to 9 bases and at J to 7 bases, leaving 14 bases not matched to a gene. Per germline, CDR1 KGHDR and CDR2 SFDVKD. The DNA for the CDR3 is TGTGCCACCGCACCTAGCGGGAGCTCCTACAATGAGCAGTACTTC. Translation: CATAPSGSSYNEQYF.

The J gene is TRBJ2-3, the V gene TRBV24-1; D remains ambiguous. Trimming left V 0 bases short and J 0 bases short, with 6 bases between. Germline CDR1 and CDR2: KGHDR and SFDVKD. The CDR3 totals 15 residues. The CDR3: CATSDLLPSTDTQYF. The CDR3 DNA sequence: TGTGCCACCAGTGATTTGCTGCCCAGCACAGATACGCAGTATTTT.

This clonotype was recorded once. The chain couples TRBV30 to TRBJ1-5, with a tentative D call TRBD1 (5 bases). This CDR3 contains 12 residues. Trimming cost V 2 bases and J 5 bases, with 7 bases left between them. Germline V CDR1 and CDR2: GTSNPN, SVGIG (reference sequence). CDR3 nucleotide sequence: TGTGCCTGGAGTTCGGGGGATCAGCCCCAGCATTTT. Translation: CAWSSGDQPQHF. The full variable domain, rest sourced from reference TRBV30 and TRBJ1-5, is SQTIHQWPATLVQPVGSPLSLECTVEGTSNPNLYWYRQAAGRGLQLLFYSVGIGQISSEVPQNLSASRPQDRQFILSSKKLLLSDSGFYLCAWSSGDQPQHFGDGTRLSIL.

This clonotype was observed a few times. The chain is built from TRBV29-1 and TRBJ1-3, with TRBD1 matching over 7 bases. CDR3 length equals 14 residues. V dropped 4 bases and J dropped 0; count of bases not matched to a gene: 3. CDR1 and CDR2 from the germline V gene are SQVTM and ANQGSEA. The CDR3 DNA reads TGCAGCGTTGCCCGGGACAGCTCTGGAAACACCATATATTTT. Translation: CSVARDSSGNTIYF.

The rearrangement uses TRBV3-1 and TRBJ2-7; D is possibly TRBD1 or TRBD2 (5 bases each). Between the trimmed V and J ends, which lost 5 bases and 6 bases, there was a span of 14 bases. This CDR3 region has 13 residues. Germline V gene sequence: CDR1 LGHDT, CDR2 YNNKEL (reference sequence). This chain's CDR3 is CASSRDPRSEQYF. The CDR3 DNA is TGTGCCAGCAGCAGGGACCCTCGGTCCGAGCAGTACTTC.

Ten or more counts support this clonotype. The chain combines TRBV2 with TRBJ2-1; 9 positions agree with TRBD1. The germline CDR1 and CDR2 sequences are SNHLY and FYNNEI. With V trimmed by 8 bases and J by 3 bases, 11 bases remained unmatched. The CDR3 length is 16 residues. The chain's CDR3 is CASSRPGTGSYNEQFF. The CDR3 nucleotides read TGTGCCAGCTCACGGCCCGGGACAGGGAGCTACAATGAGCAGTTCTTC.

This chain connects TRBV20-1 to TRBJ2-3; D gene ambiguous. CDR3 size: 15 residues. Germline CDR1 reads DFQATT; CDR2 reads SNEGSKA (reference sequence). Trimming removed 5 bases at V and 2 bases at J, with 17 bases between. DNA for the CDR3: TGCAGTGCTGGAAGGTCTAGTGGTAACACAGATACGCAGTATTTT. It is translated as CSAGRSSGNTDTQYF.

This clonotype was seen repeatedly, ten times or more. This sequence joins TRBV27 and TRBJ2-7; D is possibly TRBD2 (6 bases). V dropped 3 bases and J dropped 0 bases, with 12 bases sitting between them. Looked up from germline, CDR1 is MNHEY and CDR2 is SMNVEV (reference sequence). The CDR3 runs to 15 residues. The CDR3: CASSFRDLSSYEQYF. The CDR3 DNA follows: TGTGCCAGCAGTTTCCGGGACTTGAGCTCCTACGAGCAGTACTTC.

J is TRBJ2-5 and V is TRBV7-9, with a weak D call TRBD1 (6 bases). Trimming shortened V by 7 bases and J by 2 bases, and 11 bases separated the two germline ends. CDR1 is SEHNR, CDR2 FQNEAQ, per germline (reference sequence). The CDR3 runs to 13 residues. The CDR3 here is CASTRQVQETQYF. The CDR3 region has the DNA TGTGCCAGCACCAGACAGGTTCAAGAGACCCAGTACTTC.

The rearrangement links TRBV4-2 to TRBJ2-5, with 9 bases lining up with TRBD2. The CDR3 spans 16 residues. The junction had 18 bases not matched to a gene; V was cut back by 5 bases and J by 11 bases. CDR1 LGHNA and CDR2 YNFKEQ come from the germline V gene. The DNA of the CDR3 is TGTGCCAGCAGCACACTTTTAGCGGGGGCCGACAATGAGCAGTACTTC. Translating gives CASSTLLAGADNEQYF.

This clonotype was seen more than once but under ten times. The V call is TRBV27, the J call TRBJ2-7; D perhaps matches TRBD1 (5 bases). The CDR3 extends over 19 amino acids. V lost 0 bases, J lost 1 base, and 22 bases lay in between. Germline assignment: CDR1 MNHEY and CDR2 SMNVEV (reference sequence). CDR3 sequence (DNA): TGTGCCAGCAGTTTATCGTTAGGGGCAGGCCTGGCCGGTTCCTACGAGCAGTACTTC. Encoded protein: CASSLSLGAGLAGSYEQYF.

This clonotype was counted between two and nine times. This sequence joins TRBV28 and TRBJ2-7; 7 bases map to TRBD2. The J segment lost 1 base and the V segment lost 7 bases, leaving 10 bases of the junction unmatched. This CDR3 contains 15 residues. Germline V gives CDR1 MDHEN, CDR2 SYDVKM. In DNA form, the CDR3 reads TGTGCCAGCACCAACAACCGGGACTATTCCTACGAGCAGTACTTC. Translated, it gives CASTNNRDYSYEQYF.

CDR3 DNA sequence: TGTGCCAGCCGCGGACAGGGTAGTCCTAGATATGGCTACACCTTC. It codes for CASRGQGSPRYGYTF. The rearrangement joins TRBV11-2 to TRBJ1-2, with 8 bases that match TRBD1. The germline gives CDR1 SGHAT, CDR2 FQNNGV. This CDR3 region has 15 residues. V gave up 8 bases and J gave up 5 bases; unmatched junction bases: 13.

The sample holds a few counts of this clonotype. The chain recombines TRBV20-1 with TRBJ2-1, with D perhaps matching TRBD1 or TRBD2 (5 bases each). The CDR3 is 16 residues long. Trimming took 0 bases from V and 3 from J, leaving 15 bases between them. CDR1 and CDR2 (germline): DFQATT, SNEGSKA (reference sequence). The CDR3 is CSARDPTEGNYNEQFF. The CDR3 DNA is TGCAGTGCTAGAGATCCGACCGAGGGGAACTACAATGAGCAGTTCTTC.

This chain joins TRBV10-3 and TRBJ2-2; weak D call: TRBD2 (5 bases). The CDR3 runs to 15 residues. Trimming took off 8 bases at V and 4 bases at J, with 17 bases between the two ends. The germline gives CDR1 ENHRY, CDR2 SYGVKD. This CDR3 is CAIGGRGRVTGELFF. The CDR3 nucleotides are TGTGCCATCGGTGGACGGGGTCGGGTCACCGGGGAGCTGTTTTTT.

The V gene is TRBV6-5, the J gene TRBJ2-5; 12 nucleotides agree with TRBD2. The CDR3 totals 19 residues. The germline V gene encodes CDR1 MNHEY and CDR2 SVGAGI. Unmatched junction bases numbered 13, after V lost 0 bases and J lost 5 bases. The CDR3 sequence is CASSYSISASGRDLETQYF. The CDR3 region has the DNA TGTGCCAGCAGTTACTCGATTTCGGCTAGCGGGAGGGATTTGGAGACCCAGTACTTC.

The chain uses TRBV25-1 and TRBJ1-3; D remains ambiguous. The CDR3 loop spans 15 amino acids. V was trimmed by 3 bases and J by 3 bases, leaving 12 bases between them. CDR1 is MGHDK and CDR2 is SYGVNS in the germline V gene. The CDR3 reads CASSDDLLGGNTIYF. The CDR3 nucleotides read TGTGCCAGCAGTGACGACCTTCTCGGTGGAAACACCATATATTTT.

Points on this clonotype: This may be a read error: a much more frequent sequence differs by one nucleotide. The chain employs TRBV25-1 and TRBJ2-5, with D perhaps TRBD2 (5 bases). Trimming cost V 2 bases and J 11 bases, with 18 bases left between them. Germline lookup yields CDR1 MGHDK and CDR2 SYGVNS. This CDR3 is 14 amino acids long. CDR3 nucleotides: TGTGCCAGCAGTGAAGGAGGAGCCTTGAATGAGCAGTACTTC. Its protein is CASSEGGALNEQYF.

V gene TRBV18 combines with J gene TRBJ1-2, with a tentative D call TRBD1 (6 bases). V lost 5 bases to trimming and J lost 2 bases, with 18 bases between them. The CDR3 has 16 residues. The V gene's germline CDR1 is KGHSH and CDR2 LQKENI. The CDR3 loop reads CASSAKGGARNYGYTF. DNA for the CDR3: TGTGCCAGCTCAGCAAAAGGGGGGGCTCGAAACTATGGCTACACCTTC.

The gene calls are TRBV5-5 and TRBJ2-5; 13 bases are a match to TRBD2. In germline, CDR1 is SGHKS, CDR2 YYEKEE (reference sequence). Trimming removed 4 bases from V and 11 bases from J; junction bases left unmatched: 11. The CDR3 loop spans 15 amino acids. In nucleotides, the CDR3 is TGTGCCAGCAGCCCTCGGACTAGCGGGAGTTACGATCAGTACTTC. Translation gives CASSPRTSGSYDQYF.